The following is a TCR beta chain sequence with its context. The antigen remains unidentified. Germline CDR1 is SGHRS and CDR2 is YFSETQ. The CDR3 is 13 amino acids. V lost 3 bases and J lost 4, with 11 bases in between. This record comes from a study of shared clonotypes between healthy human individuals. Deep was the level used in running the assay. Data came from immunoSEQ multiplex PCR; TCRdb stores just in-frame clones and leaves some out. The sample has about 2 million clones, 85% to 95% seen once; the top ten hold 0.13%. Study-wide results and limits: Generally, naive subsets (rather than memory subsets) showed larger estimated richness.

Sequencing input: naive CD4+ T cells sorted from blood. Described subset: CD45RA+ positively selected. The chain couples TRBV5-1 to TRBJ2-7; a possible D gene is TRBD2 (6 bases). The clonotype originates from a young man in good health. The CDR3 DNA reads TGCGCCAGCAGCTATGGGGGGAATTACGAGCAGTACTTC. It is translated as CASSYGGNYEQYF.